The 21 T cell receptor beta chains reported below all come from one sample, sequenced in a study of blood T cell repertoires in COVID-19. Here immunoSEQ multiplex PCR was the method, and the copy in TCRdb shows in-frame clones only, minus some. The sample has approximately 200,000 clones, 65% to 85% seen once. Sequenced input: peripheral blood. The receptors were gathered from an elderly woman with acute or convalescent COVID-19.

The J gene is TRBJ2-1, the V gene TRBV19; 7 nucleotides match TRBD2. In germline, CDR1 is LNHDA, CDR2 SQIVND (reference sequence). Trimming at V came to 5 bases and at J to 0 bases, leaving 7 bases not matched to a gene. CDR3 length: 16 residues. CDR3 amino acids: CASSPWDYNSYNEQFF. In DNA, the CDR3 is TGTGCCAGTAGTCCATGGGACTATAACTCCTACAATGAGCAGTTCTTC.

The chain recombines TRBV28 with TRBJ2-7, with D maybe TRBD2 (5 bases). Germline lookup yields CDR1 MDHEN and CDR2 SYDVKM. The CDR3 has 13 amino acids. Trimming took off 6 bases at V and 7 bases at J, with 16 bases between the two ends. This chain's CDR3 is CASSPPPRGEQYF. CDR3 sequence (DNA): TGTGCCAGCAGCCCACCTCCCCGAGGGGAGCAGTACTTC.

The chain has TRBV24-1 and TRBJ2-2; 10 bases are shared with TRBD1. The CDR3 consists of 17 residues. After removal of 4 bases from V and 1 base from J, the junction contained 5 bases not matched to a gene. Germline V lookup: CDR1 KGHDR, CDR2 SFDVKD. The CDR3, as DNA: TGTGCCACCAGTGACTCCTGGACAGGGGGGAACACCGGGGAGCTGTTTTTT. It specifies CATSDSWTGGNTGELFF.

The CDR3 DNA is TGTGCCAGTAGTATTGGGTCAGCGGGCCAGAACAATGAGCAGTTCTTC. Translating gives CASSIGSAGQNNEQFF. This chain links TRBV19 with TRBJ2-1, with a possible D match to TRBD2 (6 bases). Trimming took off 3 bases at V and 5 bases at J, with 17 bases between the two ends. The CDR3 spans 16 residues. Germline CDR1 reads LNHDA; CDR2 reads SQIVND (reference sequence).

V usage is TRBV6-2 or TRBV6-3 and J usage is TRBJ1-2, with 8 nucleotides matching TRBD1. The ends lost 6 bases at V and 4 bases at J; junction bases unmatched: 4. CDR3 length equals 13 residues. Germline V gene lookup returns CDR1 MNHEY and CDR2 SVGEGT. The CDR3 region is CASSPGQVYGYTF. CDR3 coding DNA: TGTGCCAGCAGCCCGGGACAGGTCTATGGCTACACCTTC.

This clone was counted between two and nine times. The chain has TRBV19 and TRBJ2-5, with D perhaps TRBD1 (5 bases). With 2 bases removed from V and 7 bases from J, the gap between germline ends came to 23 bases. Germline assignment: CDR1 LNHDA and CDR2 SQIVND (reference sequence). This CDR3 has 17 amino acids. CDR3 protein: CASSIIPGQGTEGTQYF. CDR3 nucleotides: TGTGCCAGTAGTATAATACCGGGCCAGGGCACCGAAGGGACCCAGTACTTC. The variable domain in full, with the rest retrieved from reference TRBV19 and TRBJ2-5, is DGGITQSPKYLFRKEGQNVTLSCEQNLNHDAMYWYRQDPGQGLRLIYYSQIVNDFQKGDIAEGYSVSREKKESFPLTVTSAQKNPTAFYLCASSIIPGQGTEGTQYFGPGTRLLVL.

The chain couples TRBV5-5 to TRBJ2-1; D is undetermined. The CDR3 runs to 15 residues. CDR1 SGHKS and CDR2 YYEKEE come from the germline V gene (reference sequence). Trimming pared 1 base from V and 10 bases from J, leaving 18 bases between. CDR3 protein: CASSLLLGANGEQFF. As DNA, the CDR3 is TGTGCCAGCAGCTTGCTCCTAGGAGCGAACGGGGAGCAGTTCTTC.

This rearrangement joins TRBV30 to TRBJ1-2; possible D gene TRBD1, 5 bases. V dropped 8 bases and J dropped 13 bases, with 17 bases sitting between them. CDR3 length equals 10 residues. Looked up from germline, CDR1 is GTSNPN and CDR2 is SVGIG (reference sequence). For the CDR3, the DNA is TGTGCCGCCGGGACTTACAATCTCACCTTC. This codes for CAAGTYNLTF. The full variable domain, in which reference TRBV30 and TRBJ1-2 provide the parts outside the CDR3, is SQTIHQWPATLVQPVGSPLSLECTVEGTSNPNLYWYRQAAGRGLQLLFYSVGIGQISSEVPQNLSASRPQDRQFILSSKKLLLSDSGFYLCAAGTYNLTFGSGTRLTVV.

V gene TRBV7-3 combines with J gene TRBJ2-5, with D perhaps matching TRBD2 (5 bases). This CDR3 contains 14 residues. Germline V gene data show CDR1 as SGHTA and CDR2 as FQGTGA. Trimming cost V 5 bases and J 1 base, with 11 bases left between them. The CDR3 sequence: CASSPHSAQETQYF. CDR3 nucleotide sequence: TGTGCCAGCAGCCCTCATAGCGCCCAAGAGACCCAGTACTTC.

This chain links TRBV19 with TRBJ2-1; 7 nucleotides line up with TRBD2. Germline trimming cut 7 bases from V and 4 bases from J; bases unmatched to any gene: 10. This CDR3 comprises 15 residues. CDR1 and CDR2 from the germline V gene are LNHDA and SQIVND (reference sequence). CDR3 residues: CASTGDPGGYNEQFF. The DNA for the CDR3 is TGTGCCAGTACCGGGGACCCGGGAGGATACAATGAGCAGTTCTTC.

The chain has TRBV6-5 and TRBJ1-2, with unresolved D. The CDR3 length is 14 residues. Germline lookup yields CDR1 MNHEY and CDR2 SVGAGI. V was clipped by 6 bases and J by 1 base, with 12 bases between them. CDR3 protein: CASSRSDYNYGYTF. The CDR3 DNA reads TGTGCCAGCAGCAGGTCAGATTATAACTATGGCTACACCTTC.

The chain recombines TRBV11-3 with TRBJ1-1; D is unresolved. The CDR3 has 14 amino acids. The V end was cut by 5 bases, the J end by 0 bases, with 10 bases between. CDR1 is SGHNT and CDR2 is YENEEA in the germline V gene. The CDR3: CASSITALNTEAFF. The CDR3 DNA is TGTGCCAGCAGCATAACAGCTTTGAACACTGAAGCTTTCTTT. The full variable domain, completed using reference TRBV11-3 and TRBJ1-1, is EAGVVQSPRYKIIEKKQPVAFWCNPISGHNTLYWYLQNLGQGPELLIRYENEEAVDDSQLPKDRFSAERLKGVDSTLKIQPAELGDSAVYLCASSITALNTEAFFGQGTRLTVV.

This clone was observed a handful of times. The gene calls are TRBV6-5 and TRBJ1-3; D perhaps matches TRBD1 (5 bases). Germline assignment: CDR1 MNHEY and CDR2 SVGAGI. The CDR3 extends over 15 amino acids. The V end lost 6 bases, the J end lost 3 bases, and 15 bases lay between the germline ends. This CDR3 reads CASSRVYTDGNTIYF. CDR3 nucleotide sequence: TGTGCCAGCAGCAGGGTTTATACTGATGGAAACACCATATATTTT.

The CDR3 spells CASSRQEWGTGELFF. DNA of the CDR3: TGTGCCAGCAGCCGACAGGAGTGGGGCACCGGGGAGCTGTTTTTT. The rearrangement joins TRBV11-3 to TRBJ2-2; tentative D call: TRBD1 (6 bases). The CDR3 contains 15 residues. Germline V gene data show CDR1 as SGHNT and CDR2 as YENEEA. Trimming removed 5 bases at V and 4 bases at J, with 14 bases between.

This clone was seen just once. The chain carries TRBV29-1 and TRBJ2-1; D perhaps matches TRBD1 (7 bases). The CDR3 contains 14 residues. From germline, CDR1 is SQVTM and CDR2 ANQGSEA. V was pared by 4 bases and J by 9 bases, with 19 bases between. The CDR3 is CSVGSQGGRGEQFF. Written as DNA, the CDR3 is TGCAGCGTTGGCAGTCAGGGGGGCAGGGGTGAGCAGTTCTTC.

CDR3 in amino acids: CASSETGKDEGYTF. In DNA form, the CDR3 reads TGTGCCAGCAGTGAGACAGGGAAGGATGAGGGCTACACCTTC. J is TRBJ1-2 and V is TRBV27; 7 nucleotides align to TRBD1. Trimming cost V 5 bases and J 8 bases; bases outside gene matches: 11. CDR3 length equals 14 residues. Germline CDR1 reads MNHEY; CDR2 reads SMNVEV (reference sequence).

The V call is TRBV9, the J call TRBJ2-2, with D possibly being TRBD1 (5 bases). Germline V gene sequence: CDR1 SGDLS, CDR2 YYNGEE. The CDR3 sequence is 13 residues long. The V end was cut by 4 bases, the J end by 3 bases, with 7 bases between. The CDR3 sequence: CASSTTDTGELFF. DNA of the CDR3: TGTGCCAGCAGCACGACAGACACCGGGGAGCTGTTTTTT.

The chain couples TRBV18 to TRBJ2-7, with TRBD1 matching over 10 bases. The CDR3 is 14 residues long. Germline trimming cut 3 bases from V and 4 bases from J; bases unmatched to any gene: 3. The germline V gene has CDR1 KGHSH and CDR2 LQKENI. Here the CDR3 reads CASSPGQGIYEQYF. CDR3 DNA: TGTGCCAGCTCACCGGGACAGGGGATATACGAGCAGTACTTC.

CDR3 sequence reads: CASRATGGAGGTEAFF. In nucleotides, the CDR3 is TGTGCCAGCAGGGCTACAGGGGGCGCAGGGGGAACTGAAGCTTTCTTT. The chain is built from TRBV11-3 and TRBJ1-1; 9 bases are shared with TRBD1. V shed 6 bases, J shed 5 bases, and the junction held 13 bases outside the gene matches. CDR3 length: 16 residues. CDR1 is SGHNT, CDR2 YENEEA, per germline. The variable domain in full, completed from reference TRBV11-3 and TRBJ1-1, reads EAGVVQSPRYKIIEKKQPVAFWCNPISGHNTLYWYLQNLGQGPELLIRYENEEAVDDSQLPKDRFSAERLKGVDSTLKIQPAELGDSAVYLCASRATGGAGGTEAFFGQGTRLTVV.

This clone is a singleton in its sample. V gene TRBV6-5 combines with J gene TRBJ1-2; the D gene is possibly TRBD1 (5 bases). In germline, CDR1 is MNHEY, CDR2 SVGAGI. The CDR3 has 13 amino acids. V gave up 5 bases and J gave up 4 bases, with 11 bases separating them. The CDR3 coding sequence is TGTGCCAGCAGTCGGGGGGAGTCCTATGGCTACACCTTC. Its translation: CASSRGESYGYTF.

V usage is TRBV3-1 (or the pseudogene TRBV3-2) and J usage is TRBJ2-5; 8 nucleotides match TRBD2. V lost 3 bases to trimming and J lost 5 bases; unmatched junction nucleotides: 8. Germline lookup yields CDR1 LGHDT and CDR2 YNNKEL (reference sequence). The CDR3 runs 15 residues. The CDR3 DNA is TGTGCCAGCAGCCAGGGGGTAGCGGGGCCGGAGACCCAGTACTTC. This codes for CASSQGVAGPETQYF.